In this sample, the clone carrying this TCR beta chain turned up a few times. Its target is unknown. TCRdb fed the RT-PCR reads into MiXCR, producing one record per CDR3 protein. Here the sample spans more than 550,000 distinct CDR3 sequences, around 11% being singletons. The record originates from a study of response to subunit inactivated influenza vaccine. Study observations and caveats: Few additional T cells are recruited per seasonal influenza vaccination, authors suggested.

The germline gives CDR1 MDHEN, CDR2 SYDVKM. There are 18 residues in the CDR3. The V segment lost 1 base and the J segment 0 bases; nucleotides outside the gene matches: 6. The input for sequencing was PBMCs from blood, taken on the day of vaccination. The rearrangement links TRBV28 to TRBJ2-6, with TRBD1 identical over 7 bases. This TCR derives from a man over 45 who received an inactivated influenza vaccine. Written as DNA, the CDR3 is TGTGCCAGCAGTTTATATGGACAGGTAGACTCTGGGGCCAACGTCCTGACTTTC. It specifies CASSLYGQVDSGANVLTF.